This T cell receptor (beta chain) is from a study of identifying expanded T cells in peripheral blood. The germline V gene encodes CDR1 SGHRS and CDR2 YFSETQ. The V gene lost 2 bases and the J gene lost 3 bases, with 12 bases spanning the gap. This CDR3 has 14 amino acids. Method: immunoSEQ multiplex PCR; TCRdb's copy keeps in-frame clones and lacks some. The sample shows approximately 100,000 clones, roughly 87% of them seen only once. Sequenced: blood. The V and J genes are TRBV5-1 and TRBJ2-7; either TRBD1 or TRBD2 may supply D (5 bases each). The clonotype was recovered from a person aged 18-69 years in good health. This CDR3 is CASSLAWGFYEQYF. The CDR3 bases are TGCGCCAGCAGCTTAGCCTGGGGGTTCTACGAGCAGTACTTC.